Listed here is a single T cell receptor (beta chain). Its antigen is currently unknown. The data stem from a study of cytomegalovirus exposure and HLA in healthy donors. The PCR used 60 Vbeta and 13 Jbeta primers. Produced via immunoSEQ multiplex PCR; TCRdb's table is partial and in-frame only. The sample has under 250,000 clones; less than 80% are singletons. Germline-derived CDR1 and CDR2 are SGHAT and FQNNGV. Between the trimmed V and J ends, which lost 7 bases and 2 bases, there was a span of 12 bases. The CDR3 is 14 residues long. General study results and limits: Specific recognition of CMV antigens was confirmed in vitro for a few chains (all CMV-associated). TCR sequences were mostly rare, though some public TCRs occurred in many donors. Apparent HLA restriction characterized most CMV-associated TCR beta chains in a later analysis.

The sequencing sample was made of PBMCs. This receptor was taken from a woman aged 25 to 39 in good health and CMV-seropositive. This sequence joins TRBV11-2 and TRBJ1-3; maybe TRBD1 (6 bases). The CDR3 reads CASTGGAPGNTIYF. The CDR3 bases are TGTGCCAGCACGGGGGGGGCCCCTGGAAACACCATATATTTT.